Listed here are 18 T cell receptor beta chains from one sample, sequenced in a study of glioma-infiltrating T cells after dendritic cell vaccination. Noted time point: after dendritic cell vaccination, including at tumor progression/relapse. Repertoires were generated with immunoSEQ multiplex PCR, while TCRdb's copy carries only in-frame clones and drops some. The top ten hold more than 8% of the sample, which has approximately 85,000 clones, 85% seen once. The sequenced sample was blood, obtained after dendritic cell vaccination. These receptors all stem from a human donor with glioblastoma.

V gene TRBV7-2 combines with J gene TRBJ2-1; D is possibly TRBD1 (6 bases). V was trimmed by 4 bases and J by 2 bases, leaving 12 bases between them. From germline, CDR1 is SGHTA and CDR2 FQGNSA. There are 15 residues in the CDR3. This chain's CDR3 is CASSSKQGPYNEQFF. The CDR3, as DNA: TGTGCCAGCAGCTCGAAGCAGGGGCCCTACAATGAGCAGTTCTTC. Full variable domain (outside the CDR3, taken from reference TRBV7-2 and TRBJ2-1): GAGVSQSPSNKVTEKGKDVELRCDPISGHTALYWYRQSLGQGLEFLIYFQGNSAPDKSGLPSDRFSAERTGGSVSTLTIQRTQQEDSAVYLCASSSKQGPYNEQFFGPGTRLTVL.

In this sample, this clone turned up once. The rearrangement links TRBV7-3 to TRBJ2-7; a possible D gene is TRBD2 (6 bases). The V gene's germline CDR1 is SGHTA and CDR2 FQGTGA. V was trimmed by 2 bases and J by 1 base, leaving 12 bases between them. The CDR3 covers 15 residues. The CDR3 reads CASSLDYGGSYEQYF. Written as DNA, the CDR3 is TGTGCCAGCAGCTTAGACTACGGGGGTTCCTACGAGCAGTACTTC.

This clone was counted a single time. CDR3: CASSSGTGSYQPQHF. CDR3 sequence (DNA): TGTGCCAGCAGCTCCGGGACAGGGTCTTATCAGCCCCAGCATTTT. The rearrangement uses TRBV9 and TRBJ1-5, with TRBD1 matching 9 bases. The germline gives CDR1 SGDLS, CDR2 YYNGEE. This CDR3 region has 15 residues. The ends lost 4 bases at V and 5 bases at J; junction bases unmatched: 7.

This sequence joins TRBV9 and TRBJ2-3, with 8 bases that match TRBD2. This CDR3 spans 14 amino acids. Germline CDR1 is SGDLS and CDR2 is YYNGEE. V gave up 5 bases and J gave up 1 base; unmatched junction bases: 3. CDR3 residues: CASSLREGTDTQYF. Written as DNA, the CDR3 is TGTGCCAGCAGTTTGCGGGAGGGCACAGATACGCAGTATTTT.

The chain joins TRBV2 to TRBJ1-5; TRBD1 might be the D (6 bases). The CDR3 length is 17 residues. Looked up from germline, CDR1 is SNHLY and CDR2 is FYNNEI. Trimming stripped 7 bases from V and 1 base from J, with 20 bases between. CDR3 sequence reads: CASTNRDTRKSNQPQHF. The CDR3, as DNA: TGTGCCAGCACCAACCGGGACACCCGAAAGAGCAATCAGCCCCAGCATTTT.

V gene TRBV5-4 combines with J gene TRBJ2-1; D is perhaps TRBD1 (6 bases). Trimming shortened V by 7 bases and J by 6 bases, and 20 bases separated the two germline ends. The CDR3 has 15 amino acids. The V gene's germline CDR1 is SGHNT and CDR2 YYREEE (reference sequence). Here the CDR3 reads CASGQGLWVPNEQFF. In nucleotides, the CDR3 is TGTGCCAGCGGTCAGGGGTTGTGGGTCCCCAATGAGCAGTTCTTC.

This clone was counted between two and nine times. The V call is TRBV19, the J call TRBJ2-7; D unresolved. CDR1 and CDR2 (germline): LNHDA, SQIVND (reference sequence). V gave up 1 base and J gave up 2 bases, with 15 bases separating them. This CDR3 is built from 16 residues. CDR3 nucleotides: TGTGCCAGTAGTATAGCCCTGTCCCACGCAGCCTACGAGCAGTACTTC. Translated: CASSIALSHAAYEQYF. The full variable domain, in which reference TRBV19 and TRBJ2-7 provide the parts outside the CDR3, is DGGITQSPKYLFRKEGQNVTLSCEQNLNHDAMYWYRQDPGQGLRLIYYSQIVNDFQKGDIAEGYSVSREKKESFPLTVTSAQKNPTAFYLCASSIALSHAAYEQYFGPGTRLTVT.

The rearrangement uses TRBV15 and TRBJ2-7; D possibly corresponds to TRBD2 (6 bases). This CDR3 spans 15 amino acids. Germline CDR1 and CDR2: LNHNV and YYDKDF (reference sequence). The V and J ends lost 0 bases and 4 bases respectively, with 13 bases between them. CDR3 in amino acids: CATSREGGGVYEQYF. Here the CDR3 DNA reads TGTGCCACCAGCAGAGAGGGCGGAGGGGTATACGAGCAGTACTTC.

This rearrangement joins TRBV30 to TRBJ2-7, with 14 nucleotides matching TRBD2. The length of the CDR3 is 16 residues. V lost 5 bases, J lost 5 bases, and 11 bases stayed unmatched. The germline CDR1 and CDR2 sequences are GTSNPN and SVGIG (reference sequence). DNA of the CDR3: TGTGCCTGGGATAAACCGGGACTAGCGGGAGAAGACGAGCAGTACTTC. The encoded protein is CAWDKPGLAGEDEQYF.

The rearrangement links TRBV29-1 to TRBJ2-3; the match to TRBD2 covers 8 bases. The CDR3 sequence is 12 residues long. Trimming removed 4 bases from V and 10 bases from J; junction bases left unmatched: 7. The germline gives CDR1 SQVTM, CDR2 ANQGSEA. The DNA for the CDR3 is TGCAGCGTTGTAGCGTCGACTAGCGCGCAGTATTTT. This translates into CSVVASTSAQYF.

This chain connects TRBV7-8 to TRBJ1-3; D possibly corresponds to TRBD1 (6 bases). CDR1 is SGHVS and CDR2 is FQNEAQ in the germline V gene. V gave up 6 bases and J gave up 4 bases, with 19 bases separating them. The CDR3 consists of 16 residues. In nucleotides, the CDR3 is TGTGCCAGCAGTCAATCCCAGGGGCTTTGGGGAAACACCATATATTTT. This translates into CASSQSQGLWGNTIYF.

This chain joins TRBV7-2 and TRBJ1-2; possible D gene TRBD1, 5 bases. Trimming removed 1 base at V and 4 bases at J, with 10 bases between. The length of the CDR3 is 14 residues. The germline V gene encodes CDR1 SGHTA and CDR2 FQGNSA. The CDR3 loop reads CASSLGGRVYGYTF. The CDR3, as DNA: TGTGCCAGCAGCTTAGGGGGCCGCGTCTATGGCTACACCTTC.

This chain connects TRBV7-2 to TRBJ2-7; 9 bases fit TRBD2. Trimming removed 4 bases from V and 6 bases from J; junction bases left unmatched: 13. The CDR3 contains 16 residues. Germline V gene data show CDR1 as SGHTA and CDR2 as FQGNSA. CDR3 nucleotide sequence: TGTGCCAGCAGCTCAAACGTCGGCGGGGGGGGCTCCGAGCAGTACTTC. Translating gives CASSSNVGGGGSEQYF.

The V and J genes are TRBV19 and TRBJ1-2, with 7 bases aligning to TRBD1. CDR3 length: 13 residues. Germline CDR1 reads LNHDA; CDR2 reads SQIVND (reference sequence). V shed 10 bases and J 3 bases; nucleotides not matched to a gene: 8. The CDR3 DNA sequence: TGTGCCACCCAGGACAGGCCTCACTATGGCTACACCTTC. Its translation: CATQDRPHYGYTF.

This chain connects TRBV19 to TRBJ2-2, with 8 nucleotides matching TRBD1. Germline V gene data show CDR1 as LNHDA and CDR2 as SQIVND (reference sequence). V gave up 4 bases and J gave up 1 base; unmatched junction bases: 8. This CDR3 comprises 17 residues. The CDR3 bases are TGTGCCAGTAGTACGAATACGGACAGGGTGAACACCGGGGAGCTGTTTTTT. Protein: CASSTNTDRVNTGELFF.

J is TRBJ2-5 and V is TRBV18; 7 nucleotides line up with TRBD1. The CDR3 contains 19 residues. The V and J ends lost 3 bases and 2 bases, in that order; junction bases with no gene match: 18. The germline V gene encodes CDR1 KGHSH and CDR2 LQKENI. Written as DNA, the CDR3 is TGTGCCAGCTCACCTACCTACCTGCTAGGGACAGATATACAAGAGACCCAGTACTTC. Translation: CASSPTYLLGTDIQETQYF.

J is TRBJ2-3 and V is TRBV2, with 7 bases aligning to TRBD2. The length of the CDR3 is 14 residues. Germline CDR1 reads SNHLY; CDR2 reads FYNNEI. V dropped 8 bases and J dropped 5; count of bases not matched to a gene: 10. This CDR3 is CASLWREFEDTQYF. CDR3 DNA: TGTGCCAGCCTTTGGCGGGAGTTTGAAGATACGCAGTATTTT.

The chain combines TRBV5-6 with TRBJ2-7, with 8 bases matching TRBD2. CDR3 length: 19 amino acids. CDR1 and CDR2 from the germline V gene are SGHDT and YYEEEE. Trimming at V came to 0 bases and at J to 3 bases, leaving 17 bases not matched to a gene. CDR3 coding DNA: TGTGCCAGCAGCTTGGCCGGCGGGAGGCGTGATAGGGGCAGCTACGAGCAGTACTTC. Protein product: CASSLAGGRRDRGSYEQYF.